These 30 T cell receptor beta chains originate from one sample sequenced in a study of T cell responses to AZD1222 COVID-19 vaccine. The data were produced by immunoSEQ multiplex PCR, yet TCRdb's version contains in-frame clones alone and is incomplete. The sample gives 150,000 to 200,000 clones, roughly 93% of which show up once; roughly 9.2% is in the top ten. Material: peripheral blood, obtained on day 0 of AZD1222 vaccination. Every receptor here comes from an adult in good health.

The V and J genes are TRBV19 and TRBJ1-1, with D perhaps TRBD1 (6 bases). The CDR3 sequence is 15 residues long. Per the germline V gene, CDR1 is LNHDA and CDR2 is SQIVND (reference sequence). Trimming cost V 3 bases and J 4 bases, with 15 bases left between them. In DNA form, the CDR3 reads TGTGCCAGTAGTATCGGGGACATTCGAAGCACTGAAGCTTTCTTT. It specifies CASSIGDIRSTEAFF.

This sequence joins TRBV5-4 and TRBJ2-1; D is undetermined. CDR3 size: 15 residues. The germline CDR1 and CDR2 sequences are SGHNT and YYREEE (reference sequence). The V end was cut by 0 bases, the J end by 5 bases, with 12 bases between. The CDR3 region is CASSLEVARDNEQFF. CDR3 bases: TGTGCCAGCAGCTTGGAGGTAGCTAGGGACAATGAGCAGTTCTTC.

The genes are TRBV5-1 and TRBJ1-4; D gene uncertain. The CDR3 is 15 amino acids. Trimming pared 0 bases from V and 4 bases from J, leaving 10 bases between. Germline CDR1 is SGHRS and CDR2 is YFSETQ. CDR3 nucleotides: TGCGCCAGCAGCTTGGTTGGTGTTTATAATGAAAAACTGTTTTTT. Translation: CASSLVGVYNEKLFF.

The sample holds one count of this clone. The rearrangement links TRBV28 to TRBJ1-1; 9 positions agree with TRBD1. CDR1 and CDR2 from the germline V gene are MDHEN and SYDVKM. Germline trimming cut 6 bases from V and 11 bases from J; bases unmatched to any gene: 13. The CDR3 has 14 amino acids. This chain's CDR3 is CASSLPGTGSVAFF. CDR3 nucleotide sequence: TGTGCCAGCAGCTTACCCGGGACAGGGTCTGTGGCTTTCTTT.

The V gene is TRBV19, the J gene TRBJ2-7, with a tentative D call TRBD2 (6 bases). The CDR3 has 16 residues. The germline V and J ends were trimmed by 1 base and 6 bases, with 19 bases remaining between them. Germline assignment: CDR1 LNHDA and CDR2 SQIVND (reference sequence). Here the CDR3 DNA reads TGTGCCAGTAGTATAGGCGGAGGGGCCAATTCGGGCGAGCAGTACTTC. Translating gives CASSIGGGANSGEQYF.

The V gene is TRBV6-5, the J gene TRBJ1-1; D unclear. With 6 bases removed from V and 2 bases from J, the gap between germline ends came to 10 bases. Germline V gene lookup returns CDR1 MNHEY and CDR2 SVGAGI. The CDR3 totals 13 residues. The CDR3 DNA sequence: TGTGCCAGCAGCCGACCAAGTAACACTGAAGCTTTCTTT. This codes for CASSRPSNTEAFF.

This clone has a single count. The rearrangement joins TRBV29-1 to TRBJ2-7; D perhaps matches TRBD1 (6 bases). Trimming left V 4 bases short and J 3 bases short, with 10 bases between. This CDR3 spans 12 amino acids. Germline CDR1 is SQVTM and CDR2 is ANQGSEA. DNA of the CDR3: TGCAGCGTTGGTGAGGGGGTCTACGAGCAGTACTTC. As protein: CSVGEGVYEQYF.

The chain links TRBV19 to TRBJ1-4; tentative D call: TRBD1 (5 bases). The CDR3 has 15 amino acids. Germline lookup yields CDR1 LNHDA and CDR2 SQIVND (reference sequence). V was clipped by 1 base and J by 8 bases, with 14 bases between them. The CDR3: CASSIGGRLGEKLFF. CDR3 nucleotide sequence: TGTGCCAGTAGTATAGGGGGCCGGCTAGGGGAAAAACTGTTTTTT. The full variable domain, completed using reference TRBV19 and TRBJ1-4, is DGGITQSPKYLFRKEGQNVTLSCEQNLNHDAMYWYRQDPGQGLRLIYYSQIVNDFQKGDIAEGYSVSREKKESFPLTVTSAQKNPTAFYLCASSIGGRLGEKLFFGSGTQLSVL.

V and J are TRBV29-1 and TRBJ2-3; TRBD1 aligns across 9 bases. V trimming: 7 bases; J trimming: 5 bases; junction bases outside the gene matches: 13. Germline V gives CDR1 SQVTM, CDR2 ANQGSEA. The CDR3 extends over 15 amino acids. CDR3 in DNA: TGCAGCGGCTACACAGGGGGCGGGCGGGGAGATACGCAGTATTTT. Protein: CSGYTGGGRGDTQYF.

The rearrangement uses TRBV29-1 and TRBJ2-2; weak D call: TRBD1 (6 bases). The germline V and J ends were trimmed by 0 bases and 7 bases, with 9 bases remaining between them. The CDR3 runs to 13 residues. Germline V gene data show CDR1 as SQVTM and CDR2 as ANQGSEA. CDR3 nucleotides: TGCAGCGTTGAAGAAACAGGGTTCGGGGAGCTGTTTTTT. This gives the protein CSVEETGFGELFF.

The chain's CDR3 is CASSSTGFGANVLTF. As DNA, the CDR3 is TGTGCCAGCAGCTCGACAGGGTTTGGGGCCAACGTCCTGACTTTC. The V call is TRBV7-2, the J call TRBJ2-6; the match to TRBD1 covers 7 bases. Germline CDR1 SGHTA, CDR2 FQGNSA. The V gene end was trimmed by 4 bases and the J gene end by 3 bases; junction bases not matched to a gene: 3. This CDR3 is built from 15 residues.

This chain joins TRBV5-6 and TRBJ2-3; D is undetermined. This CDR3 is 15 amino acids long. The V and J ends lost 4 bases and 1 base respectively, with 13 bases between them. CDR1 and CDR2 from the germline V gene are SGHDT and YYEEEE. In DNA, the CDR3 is TGTGCCAGCAGCCCGAATCCGCGAGGCACAGATACGCAGTATTTT. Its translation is CASSPNPRGTDTQYF.

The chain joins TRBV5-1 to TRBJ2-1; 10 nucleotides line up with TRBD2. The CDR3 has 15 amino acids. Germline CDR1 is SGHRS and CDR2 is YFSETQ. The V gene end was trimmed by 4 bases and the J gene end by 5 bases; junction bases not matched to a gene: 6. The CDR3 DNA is TGCGCCAGCAGCGAAGGGACTAGCGCAAACAATGAGCAGTTCTTC. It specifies CASSEGTSANNEQFF. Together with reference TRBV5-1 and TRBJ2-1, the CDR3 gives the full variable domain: KAGVTQTPRYLIKTRGQQVTLSCSPISGHRSVSWYQQTPGQGLQFLFEYFSETQRNKGNFPGRFSGRQFSNSRSEMNVSTLELGDSALYLCASSEGTSANNEQFFGPGTRLTVL.

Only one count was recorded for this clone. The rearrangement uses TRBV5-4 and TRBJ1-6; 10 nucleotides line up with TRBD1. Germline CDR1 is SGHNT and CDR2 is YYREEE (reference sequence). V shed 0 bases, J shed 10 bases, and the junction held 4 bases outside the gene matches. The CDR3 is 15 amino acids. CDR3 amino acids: CASSLGQGARSPLHF. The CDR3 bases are TGTGCCAGCAGCTTGGGACAGGGGGCAAGGTCACCCCTCCACTTT. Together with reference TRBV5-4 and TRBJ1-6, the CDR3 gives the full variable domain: ETGVTQSPTHLIKTRGQQVTLRCSSQSGHNTVSWYQQALGQGPQFIFQYYREEENGRGNFPPRFSGLQFPNYSSELNVNALELDDSALYLCASSLGQGARSPLHFGNGTRLTVT.

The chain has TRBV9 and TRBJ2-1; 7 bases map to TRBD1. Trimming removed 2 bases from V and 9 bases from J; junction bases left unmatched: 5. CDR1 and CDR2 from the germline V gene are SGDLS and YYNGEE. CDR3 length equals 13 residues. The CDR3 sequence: CASSVRTGGEQFF. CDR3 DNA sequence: TGTGCCAGCAGCGTTAGGACAGGAGGTGAGCAGTTCTTC. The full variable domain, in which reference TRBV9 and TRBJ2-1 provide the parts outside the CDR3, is DSGVTQTPKHLITATGQRVTLRCSPRSGDLSVYWYQQSLDQGLQFLIQYYNGEERAKGNILERFSAQQFPDLHSELNLSSLELGDSALYFCASSVRTGGEQFFGPGTRLTVL.

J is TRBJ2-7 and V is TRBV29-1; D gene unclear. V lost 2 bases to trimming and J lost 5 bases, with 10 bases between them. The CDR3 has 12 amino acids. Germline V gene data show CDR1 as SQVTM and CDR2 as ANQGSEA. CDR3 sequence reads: CSVEKGFDEQYF. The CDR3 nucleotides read TGCAGCGTTGAAAAAGGGTTCGACGAGCAGTACTTC.

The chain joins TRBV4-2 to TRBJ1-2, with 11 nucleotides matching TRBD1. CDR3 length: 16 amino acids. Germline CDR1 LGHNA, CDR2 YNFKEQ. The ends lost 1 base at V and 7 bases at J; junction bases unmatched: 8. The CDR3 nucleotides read TGTGCCAGCAGCCAAGCCCAGGACAGGGGGCTTGGTGGCTACACCTTC. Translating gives CASSQAQDRGLGGYTF.

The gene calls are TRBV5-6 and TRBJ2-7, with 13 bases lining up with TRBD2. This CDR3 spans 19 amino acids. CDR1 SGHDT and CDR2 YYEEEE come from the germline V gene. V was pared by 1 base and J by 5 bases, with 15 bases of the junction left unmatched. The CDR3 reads CASSLNLPGLAGVWDEQYF. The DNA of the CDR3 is TGTGCCAGCAGCTTGAATCTCCCAGGACTAGCGGGAGTTTGGGACGAGCAGTACTTC.

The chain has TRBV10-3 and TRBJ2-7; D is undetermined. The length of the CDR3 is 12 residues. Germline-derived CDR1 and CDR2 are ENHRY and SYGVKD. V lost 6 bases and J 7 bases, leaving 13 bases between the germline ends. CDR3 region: CAISDISQEQYF. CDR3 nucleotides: TGTGCCATCAGCGACATCAGCCAGGAGCAGTACTTC.

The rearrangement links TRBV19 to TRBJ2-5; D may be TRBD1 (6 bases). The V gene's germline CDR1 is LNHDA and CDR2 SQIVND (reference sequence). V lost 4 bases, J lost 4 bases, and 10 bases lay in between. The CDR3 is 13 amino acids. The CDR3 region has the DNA TGTGCCAGTAGTACCAACAGGGTAGAGACCCAGTACTTC. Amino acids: CASSTNRVETQYF.

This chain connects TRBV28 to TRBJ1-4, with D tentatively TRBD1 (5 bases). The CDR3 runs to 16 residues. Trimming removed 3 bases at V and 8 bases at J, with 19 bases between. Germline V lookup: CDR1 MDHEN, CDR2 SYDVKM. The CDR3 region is CASSFLVAGGSEKLFF. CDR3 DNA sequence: TGTGCCAGCAGTTTCCTTGTTGCCGGGGGAAGCGAAAAACTGTTTTTT.

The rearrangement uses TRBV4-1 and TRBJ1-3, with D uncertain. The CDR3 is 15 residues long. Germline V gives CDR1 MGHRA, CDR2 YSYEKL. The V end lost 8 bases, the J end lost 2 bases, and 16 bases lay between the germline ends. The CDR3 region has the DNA TGCGCCAGCGCAATAGCAGACAACGCTGGAAACACCATATATTTT. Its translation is CASAIADNAGNTIYF.

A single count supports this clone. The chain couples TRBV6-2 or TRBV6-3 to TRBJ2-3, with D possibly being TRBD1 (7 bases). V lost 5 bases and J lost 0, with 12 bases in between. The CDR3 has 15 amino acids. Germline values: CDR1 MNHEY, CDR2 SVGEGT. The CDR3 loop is CASSGGTASTDTQYF. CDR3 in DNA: TGTGCCAGCAGTGGCGGGACAGCTAGCACAGATACGCAGTATTTT.

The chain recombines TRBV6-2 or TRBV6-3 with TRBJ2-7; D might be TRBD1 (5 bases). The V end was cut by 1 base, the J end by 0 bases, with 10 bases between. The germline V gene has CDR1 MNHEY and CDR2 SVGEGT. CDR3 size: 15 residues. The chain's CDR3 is CASSYWSDSSYEQYF. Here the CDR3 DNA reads TGTGCCAGCAGTTACTGGAGCGACAGCTCCTACGAGCAGTACTTC.

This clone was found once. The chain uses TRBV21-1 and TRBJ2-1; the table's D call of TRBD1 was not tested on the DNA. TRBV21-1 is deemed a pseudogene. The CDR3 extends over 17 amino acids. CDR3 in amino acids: CASSKVISTGDDNEQFF. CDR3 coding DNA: TGTGCCAGCAGCAAAGTGATATCGACAGGGGACGACAATGAGCAGTTCTTC.

The CDR3 DNA reads as TGTGCCACCAGTCCCTTACTAGCCCAAATAGGTGAGCAGTTCTTC. This encodes CATSPLLAQIGEQFF. The chain couples TRBV24-1 to TRBJ2-1; a possible D gene is TRBD2 (6 bases). The CDR3 extends over 15 amino acids. V lost 6 bases and J lost 9, with 20 bases in between. In germline, CDR1 is KGHDR, CDR2 SFDVKD.

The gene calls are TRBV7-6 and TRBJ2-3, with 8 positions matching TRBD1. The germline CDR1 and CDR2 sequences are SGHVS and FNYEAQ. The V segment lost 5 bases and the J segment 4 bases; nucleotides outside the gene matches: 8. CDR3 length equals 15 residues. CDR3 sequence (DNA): TGTGCCAGCAGCAACCGGGACAGGAAGGCAGATACGCAGTATTTT. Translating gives CASSNRDRKADTQYF.

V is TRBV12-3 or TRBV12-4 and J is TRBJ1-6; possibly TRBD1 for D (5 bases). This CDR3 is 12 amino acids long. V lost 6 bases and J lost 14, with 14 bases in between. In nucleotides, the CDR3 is TGTGCCAGCAGCGGGGACCGTAGGGCCCTCCACTTT. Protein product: CASSGDRRALHF.

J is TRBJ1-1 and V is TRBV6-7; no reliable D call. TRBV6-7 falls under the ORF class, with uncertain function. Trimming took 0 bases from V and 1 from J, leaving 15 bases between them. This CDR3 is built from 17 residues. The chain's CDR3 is CASSYSIAPGKNTEAFF. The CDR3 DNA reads TGTGCCAGCAGTTACTCGATTGCCCCTGGAAAGAACACTGAAGCTTTCTTT.

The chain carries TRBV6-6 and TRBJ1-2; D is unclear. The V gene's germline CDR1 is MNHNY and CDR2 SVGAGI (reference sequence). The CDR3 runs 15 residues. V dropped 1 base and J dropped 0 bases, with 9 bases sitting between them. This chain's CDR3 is CASSYYRIANYGYTF. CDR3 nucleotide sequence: TGTGCCAGCAGTTACTATCGGATAGCTAACTATGGCTACACCTTC.